The present T cell receptor (beta chain) was sequenced within a study of shared clonotypes between healthy human individuals. Germline CDR1 reads GTSNPN; CDR2 reads SVGIG (reference sequence). The CDR3 has 14 amino acids. Trimming took off 0 bases at V and 2 bases at J, with 10 bases between the two ends. Assay used: immunoSEQ multiplex PCR; TCRdb lists only in-frame clones, some missing. The sample consists of about 1 million clones, approximately 70% of them appearing once. Points on this clone: Other nucleotide sequences in the sample specify the same CDR3.

Sequences were obtained from memory CD4+ T cells sorted from blood. The subset was: CD45RA-negative fraction. The chain has TRBV30 and TRBJ2-5, with a weak D call TRBD1 (6 bases). This sequence was found in a man between 18 and 35 years old in good health. CDR3 in amino acids: CAWSVGTNQETQYF. Written as DNA, the CDR3 is TGTGCCTGGAGTGTAGGGACAAATCAAGAGACCCAGTACTTC.